One T cell receptor beta chain is described in this entry. Cells designated naive CD8 were CD45RO-negative and were positively selected for CCR7, with terminally differentiated effector memory CD45RA+ cells excluded. The V and J ends lost 7 bases and 6 bases, in that order; junction bases with no gene match: 8. The length of the CDR3 is 13 residues. Germline loops: CDR1 MNHEY, CDR2 SVGAGI. The data stem from a study of shared clonotypes between healthy human individuals. Profiled with immunoSEQ multiplex PCR; TCRdb holds only in-frame clones, not every one. The repertoire includes about 2.1 million clones, about 93% of them detected once, and roughly 1.7% sits in the top ten.

Sequenced input: naive CD8+ T cells from PBMCs. The genes are TRBV6-5 and TRBJ2-7; TRBD2 aligns across 8 bases. The receptor comes from a man aged 18-30 years in good health. Some clones in this sample may be carry-over from other donors' samples. The CDR3 DNA reads as TGTGCCAGCAACCCGGCGGGGGGCCGCGAGCAGTACTTC. This encodes CASNPAGGREQYF.